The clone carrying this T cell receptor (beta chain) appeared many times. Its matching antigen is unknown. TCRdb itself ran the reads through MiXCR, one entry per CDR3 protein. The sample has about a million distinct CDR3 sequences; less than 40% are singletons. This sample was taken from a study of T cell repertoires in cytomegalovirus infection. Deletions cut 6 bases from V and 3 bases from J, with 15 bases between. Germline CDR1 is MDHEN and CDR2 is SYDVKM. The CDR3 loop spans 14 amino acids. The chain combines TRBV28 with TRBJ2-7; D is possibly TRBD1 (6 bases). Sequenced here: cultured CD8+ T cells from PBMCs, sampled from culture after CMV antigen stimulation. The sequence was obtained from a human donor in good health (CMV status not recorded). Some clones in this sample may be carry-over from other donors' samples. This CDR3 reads CASRARGFGYEQYV. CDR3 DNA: TGTGCCAGCAGAGCCAGGGGATTCGGCTACGAGCAGTACGTC.